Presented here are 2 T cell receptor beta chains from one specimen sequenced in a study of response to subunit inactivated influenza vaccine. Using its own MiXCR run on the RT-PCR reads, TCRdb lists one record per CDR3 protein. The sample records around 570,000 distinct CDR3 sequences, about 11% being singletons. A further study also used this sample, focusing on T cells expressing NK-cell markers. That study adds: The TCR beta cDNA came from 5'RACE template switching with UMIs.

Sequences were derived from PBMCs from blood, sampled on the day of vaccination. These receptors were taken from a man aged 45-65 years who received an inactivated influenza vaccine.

Written as DNA, the CDR3 is TGTGCCAGCAGCCGCATCGACAGGGCTCAGCCCCAGCATTTT. Translated: CASSRIDRAQPQHF. This chain connects TRBV7-2 to TRBJ1-5; TRBD1 agrees at 7 bases. The CDR3 spans 14 residues. V lost 5 bases and J lost 6; bases outside the gene matches: 7. The germline V gene has CDR1 SGHTA and CDR2 FQGNSA.

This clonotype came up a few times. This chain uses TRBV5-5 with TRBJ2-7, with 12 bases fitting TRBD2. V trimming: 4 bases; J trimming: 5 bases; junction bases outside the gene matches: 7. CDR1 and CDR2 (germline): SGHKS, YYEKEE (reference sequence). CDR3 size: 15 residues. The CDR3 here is CASSPTSGSFHEQYF. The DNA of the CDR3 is TGTGCCAGCAGCCCGACTAGCGGGAGTTTCCACGAGCAGTACTTC.